The 32 T cell receptor beta chains below come from one sample, sequenced in a study of blood T cells in healthy people across ages. The authors ran a second PCR of about 7 to 12 cycles using a sample-barcoded 5' primer and a J-beta primer mix. TCRdb redid the calling of the 5' RACE reads with MiXCR, one entry per CDR3 protein. Seen here are hundreds of thousands of distinct CDR3 sequences, roughly 50% observed once, and the top ten hold 30% to 35%. Input material: blood. These receptor sequences come from a woman aged 55-69 years in good health.

This chain joins TRBV21-1 and TRBJ2-3; the table gives TRBD1 as D, unverified against the DNA. TRBV21-1 corresponds to a pseudogene. The CDR3 extends over 18 amino acids. DNA for the CDR3: TGTGCCAGCAGCAAAAATGAGGGGACAGCAACTAGCACAGATACGCAGTATTTT. Translating gives CASSKNEGTATSTDTQYF.

The V gene is TRBV20-1, the J gene TRBJ2-7; 8 nucleotides match TRBD2. The V and J ends lost 6 bases and 3 bases, in that order; junction bases with no gene match: 7. Germline V gene data show CDR1 as DFQATT and CDR2 as SNEGSKA (reference sequence). The CDR3 runs to 13 residues. CDR3: CSAPSGRVYEQYF. In DNA, the CDR3 is TGCAGTGCCCCCAGCGGGAGAGTCTACGAGCAGTACTTC.

The rearrangement joins TRBV6-1 to TRBJ2-7, with 7 positions matching TRBD1. Germline trimming cut 6 bases from V and 0 bases from J; bases unmatched to any gene: 17. Germline lookup yields CDR1 MNHNS and CDR2 SASEGT. CDR3 length: 18 residues. In nucleotides, the CDR3 is TGTGCCAGCAGCACTAAACCGGGACAGCACCCATACTCCTACGAGCAGTACTTC. This sequence encodes CASSTKPGQHPYSYEQYF.

This chain links TRBV7-9 with TRBJ2-5, with TRBD1 as a possible D gene (6 bases). Looked up from germline, CDR1 is SEHNR and CDR2 is FQNEAQ (reference sequence). V dropped 7 bases and J dropped 5 bases, with 11 bases sitting between them. There are 12 residues in the CDR3. The CDR3 sequence: CASNPGDETQYF. Here the CDR3 DNA reads TGTGCCAGCAACCCAGGGGACGAGACCCAGTACTTC.

The rearrangement uses TRBV7-2 and TRBJ2-1; perhaps TRBD2 as D (6 bases). The J call may be incorrect, as the DNA end agrees better with TRBJ2-7. Germline V lookup: CDR1 SGHTA, CDR2 FQGNSA. The CDR3 totals 15 residues. The CDR3 sequence is CASSSVGRYYNEQYF. CDR3 DNA: TGTGCCAGCAGCTCTGTAGGGAGGTACTACAATGAGCAGTACTTC.

This clonotype was seen ten or more times. This chain joins TRBV20-1 and TRBJ2-3; D might be TRBD2 (6 bases). Germline CDR1 DFQATT, CDR2 SNEGSKA (reference sequence). The CDR3 is 14 amino acids. Trimming cost V 4 bases and J 2 bases, with 13 bases left between them. CDR3 protein: CSATPGLSTDTQYF. CDR3 nucleotides: TGCAGTGCTACGCCGGGACTGTCCACAGATACGCAGTATTTT.

The chain joins TRBV24-1 to TRBJ2-3; D unresolved. Trimming cost V 6 bases and J 0 bases, with 9 bases left between them. The CDR3 sequence is 14 residues long. Germline CDR1 KGHDR, CDR2 SFDVKD. CDR3 nucleotide sequence: TGTGCCACCAGTTTCAGTACTAGCACAGATACGCAGTATTTT. Its protein product is CATSFSTSTDTQYF.

This clonotype came up a few times. The V gene is TRBV20-1, the J gene TRBJ2-5; 11 nucleotides match TRBD1. The CDR3 consists of 15 residues. J was trimmed by 2 bases and V by 4 bases; bases with no gene match: 6. Germline V gene lookup returns CDR1 DFQATT and CDR2 SNEGSKA (reference sequence). The CDR3 DNA follows: TGCAGTGCTACCCGTGGGACAGGGGGACAAGAGACCCAGTACTTC. This codes for CSATRGTGGQETQYF.

The V call is TRBV5-1, the J call TRBJ2-1; 8 bases match TRBD1. CDR1 is SGHRS and CDR2 is YFSETQ in the germline V gene. V was pared by 6 bases and J by 6 bases, with 8 bases of the junction left unmatched. The CDR3 loop spans 14 amino acids. The CDR3 nucleotides read TGCGCCAGCACAACGACAGGGGTCCTCAATGAGCAGTTCTTC. Translating it yields CASTTTGVLNEQFF. Full variable domain (remainder filled in from reference TRBV5-1 and TRBJ2-1): KAGVTQTPRYLIKTRGQQVTLSCSPISGHRSVSWYQQTPGQGLQFLFEYFSETQRNKGNFPGRFSGRQFSNSRSEMNVSTLELGDSALYLCASTTTGVLNEQFFGPGTRLTVL.

This clonotype was detected ten times or more. J is TRBJ2-7 and V is TRBV28; D gene uncertain. V lost 8 bases, J lost 7 bases, and 12 bases lay in between. Germline V gene lookup returns CDR1 MDHEN and CDR2 SYDVKM. The CDR3 runs 11 residues. The CDR3 reads CASSSYNEQYF. CDR3 DNA sequence: TGTGCCAGCTCAAGTTACAATGAGCAGTACTTC.

At least ten counts were recorded for this clonotype. This rearrangement joins TRBV5-1 to TRBJ2-1; 11 nucleotides line up with TRBD2. This CDR3 is built from 18 residues. Germline V gene lookup returns CDR1 SGHRS and CDR2 YFSETQ. The V segment lost 4 bases and the J segment 3 bases; nucleotides outside the gene matches: 12. The DNA of the CDR3 is TGCGCCAGCAGCGCGTCGCCGACTAGCGGGACGAACTACAATGAGCAGTTCTTC. This gives the protein CASSASPTSGTNYNEQFF.

This clonotype appeared a few times. This chain uses TRBV15 with TRBJ2-5, with 7 positions matching TRBD2. With V trimmed by 1 base and J by 4 bases, 0 bases remained unmatched. CDR1 is LNHNV and CDR2 is YYDKDF in the germline V gene (reference sequence). This CDR3 contains 13 residues. The CDR3 DNA reads TGTGCCACCAGCAGAGCGGGGGGAGAGACCCAGTACTTC. This translates into CATSRAGGETQYF. The whole variable domain, remainder taken from reference TRBV15 and TRBJ2-5, is DAMVIQNPRYQVTQFGKPVTLSCSQTLNHNVMYWYQQKSSQAPKLLFHYYDKDFNNEADTPDNFQSRRPNTSFCFLDIRSPGLGDTAMYLCATSRAGGETQYFGPGTRLLVL.

There are many counts of this clonotype. The chain employs TRBV20-1 and TRBJ2-3; tentatively, D is TRBD2 (6 bases). V shed 4 bases and J shed 1 base, with 9 bases lying between them. CDR1 and CDR2 (germline): DFQATT, SNEGSKA (reference sequence). The CDR3 is made up of 13 amino acids. The CDR3 DNA is TGCAGTGCTATTCGACTAGGCACAGATACGCAGTATTTT. Translating it yields CSAIRLGTDTQYF.

V and J are TRBV5-1 and TRBJ1-4, with TRBD1 identical over 8 bases. V was clipped by 3 bases and J by 0 bases; unmatched bases: 7. The CDR3 totals 17 residues. Germline V gene sequence: CDR1 SGHRS, CDR2 YFSETQ. The DNA for the CDR3 is TGCGCCAGCAGCTACATGGGACAGGCGGCAACTAATGAAAAACTGTTTTTT. Protein: CASSYMGQAATNEKLFF.

V and J are TRBV4-1 and TRBJ2-1; D tentatively reads TRBD1 or TRBD2 (5 bases each). Trimming pared 1 base from V and 15 bases from J, leaving 25 bases between. The CDR3 extends over 16 amino acids. Germline loops: CDR1 MGHRA, CDR2 YSYEKL. CDR3 in amino acids: CASSQGAETGLVGRFF. For the CDR3, the DNA is TGCGCCAGCAGCCAAGGGGCGGAGACGGGGCTTGTAGGGCGGTTCTTC.

The sample holds a few counts of this clonotype. The CDR3 DNA reads TGCGCCAGCAGCTTGGCAGCAGCCCCTGGAGCGAGCACAGATACGCAGTATTTT. Amino acids: CASSLAAAPGASTDTQYF. J is TRBJ2-3 and V is TRBV5-1; the D is unclear. Germline CDR1 SGHRS, CDR2 YFSETQ. The CDR3 totals 18 residues. Trimming removed 0 bases from V and 0 bases from J, with 17 bases in between.

The chain links TRBV12-3 or TRBV12-4 to TRBJ2-1, with D unresolved. V was clipped by 5 bases and J by 0 bases, with 8 bases between them. The CDR3 spans 14 residues. The CDR3 sequence is CASSVRASYNEQFF. CDR3 bases: TGTGCCAGCAGTGTTCGGGCCTCCTACAATGAGCAGTTCTTC.

There are many counts of this clonotype. This chain links TRBV7-3 with TRBJ2-5, with TRBD1 as a possible D gene (5 bases). This CDR3 contains 14 residues. Trimming removed 3 bases at V and 2 bases at J, with 10 bases between. Germline assignment: CDR1 SGHTA and CDR2 FQGTGA. The DNA for the CDR3 is TGTGCCAGCAGCTTGCAGGGCCCACAAGAGACCCAGTACTTC. Translation gives CASSLQGPQETQYF.

This clonotype was seen more than once but under ten times. The chain combines TRBV7-8 with TRBJ2-4; 7 positions agree with TRBD1. Germline V gene sequence: CDR1 SGHVS, CDR2 FQNEAQ. This CDR3 contains 17 residues. The trim removed 5 bases at V and 6 bases at J, leaving 16 bases unmatched. The CDR3 spells CASSLKQGLSTINIQYF. CDR3 DNA sequence: TGTGCCAGCAGCCTAAAACAGGGGCTGTCCACTATAAACATTCAGTACTTC.

In its sample, this clonotype was seen many times. The chain employs TRBV5-1 and TRBJ2-3; D perhaps matches TRBD1 (5 bases). The CDR3 length is 14 residues. Germline V gene data show CDR1 as SGHRS and CDR2 as YFSETQ. V dropped 2 bases and J dropped 3 bases, with 10 bases sitting between them. CDR3 residues: CASSLIKGTDTQYF. CDR3 in DNA: TGCGCCAGCAGCTTAATCAAGGGGACAGATACGCAGTATTTT.

The table lists this clonotype with a few counts. The chain combines TRBV7-9 with TRBJ2-5, with TRBD2 matching over 15 bases. Germline CDR1 reads SEHNR; CDR2 reads FQNEAQ (reference sequence). The CDR3 is 19 amino acids. The V gene end was trimmed by 4 bases and the J gene end by 2 bases; junction bases not matched to a gene: 11. The CDR3 region is CASSSGTSGRPDSQETQYF. The DNA for the CDR3 is TGTGCCAGCAGCTCAGGGACTAGCGGGAGGCCAGACTCTCAAGAGACCCAGTACTTC. The full variable domain, rest sourced from reference TRBV7-9 and TRBJ2-5, is DTGVSQNPRHKITKRGQNVTFRCDPISEHNRLYWYRQTLGQGPEFLTYFQNEAQLEKSRLLSDRFSAERPKGSFSTLEIQRTEQGDSAMYLCASSSGTSGRPDSQETQYFGPGTRLLVL.

The chain combines TRBV5-1 with TRBJ2-3; D might be TRBD1 (5 bases). The ends were cut back, 2 bases at V and 6 bases at J, with 10 bases in the middle. Germline CDR1 SGHRS, CDR2 YFSETQ. This CDR3 has 13 residues. DNA of the CDR3: TGCGCCAGCAGCTTATGGGGCGGTGATACGCAGTATTTT. Protein product: CASSLWGGDTQYF.

This chain joins TRBV10-3 and TRBJ2-1; a weak D match, TRBD2 (6 bases). Trimming removed 2 bases at V and 9 bases at J, with 11 bases between. The CDR3 totals 13 residues. Per the germline V gene, CDR1 is ENHRY and CDR2 is SYGVKD. The DNA of the CDR3 is TGTGCCATCAGTGAGGGAACTAGCAGTGAGCAGTTCTTC. As protein: CAISEGTSSEQFF.

V and J are TRBV30 and TRBJ2-7, with D hard to call. The CDR3 sequence is 12 residues long. Trimming left V 2 bases short and J 1 base short, with 6 bases between. Per the germline V gene, CDR1 is GTSNPN and CDR2 is SVGIG (reference sequence). For the CDR3, the DNA is TGTGCCTGGAGTTTAGGGTCCTACGAGCAGTACTTC. It codes for CAWSLGSYEQYF.

About this clonotype: Germline is not matched at one junction end, which may reflect a read error. The chain is built from TRBV3-1 and TRBJ2-5; TRBD2 is a possible D gene (7 bases). The CDR3 is made up of 14 amino acids. CDR1 and CDR2 (germline): LGHDT, YNNKEL (reference sequence). The CDR3 reads CASSLRGGQDTQYF. In nucleotides, the CDR3 is TGTGCCAGCAGCCTCAGGGGAGGGCAAGATACCCAGTACTTC.

The chain employs TRBV28 and TRBJ2-1; possibly TRBD1 or TRBD2 for D (5 bases each). The DNA matches TRBJ2-7 better at its end, which makes the J call doubtful. CDR3 size: 15 residues. The germline gives CDR1 MDHEN, CDR2 SYDVKM. The CDR3 DNA reads TGTGCCAGCACCCTATTGGGGGATTCCTACAATGAGCAGTACTTC. It is translated as CASTLLGDSYNEQYF.

The chain has TRBV24-1 and TRBJ2-3; TRBD2 matches at 9 bases. The CDR3 is 16 amino acids. Germline loops: CDR1 KGHDR, CDR2 SFDVKD. Trimming at V came to 5 bases and at J to 2 bases, leaving 7 bases not matched to a gene. CDR3 sequence: CATSGRAGGSTDTQYF. For the CDR3, the DNA is TGTGCCACCAGTGGGCGAGCGGGAGGATCCACAGATACGCAGTATTTT.

This clonotype occurred a few times. The chain has TRBV6-2 or TRBV6-3 and TRBJ1-2; D ambiguous. The CDR3 extends over 16 amino acids. The V gene lost 4 bases and the J gene lost 2 bases, with 17 bases spanning the gap. Germline CDR1 and CDR2: MNHEY and SVGEGT. Written as DNA, the CDR3 is TGTGCCAGCAGTTTCTCGACCGGGGTCGGCAACTATGGCTACACCTTC. Translation: CASSFSTGVGNYGYTF.

The chain uses TRBV7-3 and TRBJ1-2; possible D gene TRBD1, 5 bases. V was pared by 2 bases and J by 0 bases, with 16 bases between. Germline assignment: CDR1 SGHTA and CDR2 FQGTGA. The CDR3 extends over 17 amino acids. CDR3 DNA sequence: TGTGCCAGCAGCTTATTCCCCTCGACGACAGCTAACTATGGCTACACCTTC. Encoded protein: CASSLFPSTTANYGYTF. The full variable domain, with the rest looked up from reference TRBV7-3 and TRBJ1-2, is GAGVSQTPSNKVTEKGKYVELRCDPISGHTALYWYRQSLGQGPEFLIYFQGTGAADDSGLPNDRFFAVRPEGSVSTLKIQRTERGDSAVYLCASSLFPSTTANYGYTFGSGTRLTVV.

The rearrangement uses TRBV27 and TRBJ2-1; 7 bases align to TRBD1. V shed 2 bases, J shed 3 bases, and the junction held 7 bases outside the gene matches. This CDR3 is 16 amino acids long. Germline CDR1 MNHEY, CDR2 SMNVEV (reference sequence). The CDR3 region is CASSLTRQGNYNEQFF. The CDR3 DNA is TGTGCCAGCAGTTTAACCCGACAGGGAAACTACAATGAGCAGTTCTTC.

On this clonotype: This may arise from a read error, as a much more abundant clone is one base away. The chain is built from TRBV25-1 and TRBJ2-5, with a tentative D call TRBD2 (5 bases). The germline V and J ends were trimmed by 3 bases and 11 bases, with 22 bases remaining between them. This CDR3 region has 15 residues. Germline CDR1 is MGHDK and CDR2 is SYGVNS. Here the CDR3 DNA reads TGTGCCAGCAGTGATTCTAGCAGAGCCTACAATGAGCAGTACTTC. Protein sequence: CASSDSSRAYNEQYF.

This clonotype turned up a few times. V usage is TRBV7-6 and J usage is TRBJ2-6, with a weak D call TRBD1 (5 bases). Germline-derived CDR1 and CDR2 are SGHVS and FNYEAQ. V was trimmed by 2 bases and J by 0 bases, leaving 11 bases between them. The CDR3 totals 17 residues. CDR3 in DNA: TGTGCCAGCAGCTTACAGGGTATATTCTCTGGGGCCAACGTCCTGACTTTC. Translating gives CASSLQGIFSGANVLTF.